The 22 T cell receptor beta chains in this list originate from one sample, sequenced in a study of beta chain features in type 1 diabetes. Expressed TCRB transcripts were sequenced, since all the RNA that had been isolated was reverse transcribed. Clones were read by immunoSEQ multiplex PCR, and TCRdb kept only the in-frame ones, dropping some. Of 500,000 to 700,000 clones in the sample, 15% are singletons; the top ten hold about 0.086%. The sequenced material came from naive CD4+ T cells from blood. All receptors come from a man younger than 35 in good health.

The chain combines TRBV5-4 with TRBJ2-3, with D maybe TRBD1 (5 bases). CDR1 SGHNT and CDR2 YYREEE come from the germline V gene (reference sequence). Between the trimmed V and J ends, which lost 4 bases and 6 bases, there was a span of 12 bases. This CDR3 is built from 13 residues. This CDR3 reads CASSTIPGDTQYF. CDR3 nucleotides: TGTGCCAGCAGCACCATACCAGGGGATACGCAGTATTTT. Based on the CDR3 plus reference TRBV5-4 and TRBJ2-3, the full variable domain is ETGVTQSPTHLIKTRGQQVTLRCSSQSGHNTVSWYQQALGQGPQFIFQYYREEENGRGNFPPRFSGLQFPNYSSELNVNALELDDSALYLCASSTIPGDTQYFGPGTRLTVL.

J is TRBJ2-3 and V is TRBV7-2, with 8 bases fitting TRBD2. The trim removed 6 bases at V and 5 bases at J, leaving 13 bases unmatched. CDR1 is SGHTA and CDR2 is FQGNSA in the germline V gene. The CDR3 has 16 residues. The CDR3 loop reads CASRPRAGEGEDTQYF. CDR3 DNA sequence: TGTGCCAGCAGGCCAAGAGCGGGAGAAGGAGAAGATACGCAGTATTTT.

This clone was counted between two and nine times. This chain joins TRBV13 and TRBJ2-3, with a possible D match to TRBD1 (6 bases). Germline values: CDR1 PRHDT, CDR2 FYEKMQ (reference sequence). Trimming removed 11 bases from V and 0 bases from J, with 12 bases in between. This CDR3 is built from 13 residues. CDR3 sequence reads: CAGRQESTDTQYF. In DNA form, the CDR3 reads TGTGCCGGTCGACAGGAGAGCACAGATACGCAGTATTTT.

This clone was counted between two and nine times. The chain couples TRBV30 to TRBJ1-1, with D maybe TRBD1 (5 bases). Trimming pared 5 bases from V and 0 bases from J, leaving 19 bases between. CDR1 is GTSNPN and CDR2 is SVGIG in the germline V gene (reference sequence). This CDR3 has 16 residues. CDR3 DNA: TGTGCCTGGGGGGCTTTAAGAGGGCTGATGAACACTGAAGCTTTCTTT. Amino acid sequence: CAWGALRGLMNTEAFF.

This chain connects TRBV6-5 to TRBJ2-7; D gene ambiguous. V was cut by 3 bases and J by 2 bases, with 14 bases left in between. Looked up from germline, CDR1 is MNHEY and CDR2 is SVGAGI. CDR3 length equals 15 residues. The CDR3 sequence is CASSYDYMKTYEQYF. The CDR3 DNA reads TGTGCCAGCAGTTATGATTATATGAAGACCTACGAGCAGTACTTC.

The J gene is TRBJ2-7, the V gene TRBV27; 11 nucleotides line up with TRBD1. Germline CDR1 is MNHEY and CDR2 is SMNVEV (reference sequence). Germline trimming cut 5 bases from V and 3 bases from J; bases unmatched to any gene: 9. CDR3 size: 16 residues. This chain's CDR3 is CASSPLDRGHGYEQYF. The CDR3 nucleotides are TGTGCCAGCAGTCCCCTGGACAGGGGGCATGGCTACGAGCAGTACTTC.

The table lists this clone with a few counts. The chain couples TRBV5-4 to TRBJ1-3; TRBD1 matches 8 bases. CDR1 is SGHNT, CDR2 YYREEE, per germline (reference sequence). This CDR3 has 15 amino acids. V dropped 4 bases and J dropped 2; count of bases not matched to a gene: 5. This CDR3 is CASSRNRGTGNTIYF. The CDR3 DNA is TGTGCCAGCAGCCGTAACAGGGGGACTGGAAACACCATATATTTT.

The V gene is TRBV5-1, the J gene TRBJ2-2; 8 nucleotides match TRBD1. The CDR3 loop spans 13 amino acids. The V segment lost 4 bases and the J segment 6 bases; nucleotides outside the gene matches: 2. Germline V gene data show CDR1 as SGHRS and CDR2 as YFSETQ. The CDR3 bases are TGCGCCAGCAGCCCACAGGGGGCCGGGGAGCTGTTTTTT. Translating gives CASSPQGAGELFF.

This clone has a handful of counts. The chain uses TRBV29-1 and TRBJ2-1, with unresolved D. V was shortened by 1 base and J by 11 bases, with 3 bases between the two germline ends. The CDR3 totals 9 residues. Germline V gene lookup returns CDR1 SQVTM and CDR2 ANQGSEA. The CDR3 spells CSVEAKQFF. CDR3 nucleotides: TGCAGCGTTGAAGCAAAGCAGTTCTTC.

This chain connects TRBV11-2 to TRBJ2-7, with 7 positions matching TRBD1. V was clipped by 2 bases and J by 3 bases; unmatched bases: 10. CDR3 size: 16 residues. Germline V gives CDR1 SGHAT, CDR2 FQNNGV. The CDR3 sequence is CASSLSWGRGSYEQYF. Written as DNA, the CDR3 is TGTGCCAGCAGCTTAAGCTGGGGCAGGGGGAGCTACGAGCAGTACTTC.

This clone was seen only a few times. The rearrangement joins TRBV2 to TRBJ2-1; no clear D gene. Germline V gene data show CDR1 as SNHLY and CDR2 as FYNNEI. This CDR3 region has 13 residues. Trimming shortened V by 7 bases and J by 0 bases, and 7 bases separated the two germline ends. In nucleotides, the CDR3 is TGTGCCAGCACCGGGTCCTCCTACAATGAGCAGTTCTTC. This codes for CASTGSSYNEQFF.

The chain has TRBV4-1 and TRBJ1-3; perhaps TRBD1 as D (5 bases). CDR3 size: 12 residues. Trimming shortened V by 10 bases and J by 3 bases, and 10 bases separated the two germline ends. From germline, CDR1 is MGHRA and CDR2 YSYEKL. CDR3 nucleotides: TGCGCCACCCGGGGGGATGGAAACACCATATATTTT. Encoded protein: CATRGDGNTIYF.

There are a few counts of this clone. The chain joins TRBV2 to TRBJ2-5, with a possible D match to TRBD2 (5 bases). The CDR3 spans 13 residues. Trimming took 2 bases from V and 4 from J, leaving 8 bases between them. The V gene's germline CDR1 is SNHLY and CDR2 FYNNEI. CDR3 region: CASSERELETQYF. CDR3 DNA sequence: TGTGCCAGCAGTGAAAGGGAGTTAGAGACCCAGTACTTC.

This clone was observed a few times. The V and J genes are TRBV4-3 and TRBJ2-7; 10 bases align to TRBD1. The length of the CDR3 is 15 residues. From germline, CDR1 is LGHNA and CDR2 YSLEER. The J segment lost 3 bases and the V segment lost 2 bases, leaving 4 bases of the junction unmatched. CDR3 nucleotide sequence: TGCGCCAGCAGCCAAACGACAGGGGGCTTCTACGAGCAGTACTTC. This translates into CASSQTTGGFYEQYF.

The table lists this clone with a few counts. The chain combines TRBV29-1 with TRBJ1-1; D remains ambiguous. Trimming pared 4 bases from V and 4 bases from J, leaving 7 bases between. CDR3 length: 11 residues. CDR1 and CDR2 from the germline V gene are SQVTM and ANQGSEA. The CDR3 DNA reads TGCAGCGTTGGCTTATTCACTGAAGCTTTCTTT. Its protein is CSVGLFTEAFF.

The rearrangement joins TRBV2 to TRBJ2-2, with 7 bases identical to TRBD2. Germline CDR1 and CDR2: SNHLY and FYNNEI. The length of the CDR3 is 15 residues. CDR3 sequence (DNA): TGTGCTACCAAGCGGGCTAGCGGTACCACCGGGGAGCTGTTTTTT. Amino acid sequence: CATKRASGTTGELFF.

The chain couples TRBV27 to TRBJ1-5, with 8 bases that match TRBD1. Germline V gene sequence: CDR1 MNHEY, CDR2 SMNVEV (reference sequence). The CDR3 loop spans 17 amino acids. V trimming: 4 bases; J trimming: 1 base; junction bases outside the gene matches: 9. CDR3 coding DNA: TGTGCCAGCAGTTCCTACTCCAGGGGGCGCAGCAATCAGCCCCAGCATTTT. Its translation: CASSSYSRGRSNQPQHF.

CDR3 protein: CAISSGTLPYEQYF. CDR3 sequence (DNA): TGTGCCATCAGCTCCGGGACCCTTCCCTACGAGCAGTACTTC. The gene calls are TRBV10-3 and TRBJ2-7; D could derive from TRBD1 or TRBD2 (5 bases each). From germline, CDR1 is ENHRY and CDR2 SYGVKD. The ends were cut back, 6 bases at V and 2 bases at J, with 14 bases in the middle. The CDR3 has 14 amino acids.

The chain couples TRBV7-2 to TRBJ2-7, with TRBD2 as a possible D gene (5 bases). This CDR3 has 15 residues. Germline CDR1 is SGHTA and CDR2 is FQGNSA. The V gene lost 1 base and the J gene lost 11 bases, with 21 bases spanning the gap. Here the CDR3 DNA reads TGTGCCAGCAGCTTAGTCGAACGAATAAGTGGAGCGGAGTACTTC. This gives the protein CASSLVERISGAEYF.

This clone was detected only a few times. V gene TRBV10-3 combines with J gene TRBJ1-5; a weak D match, TRBD1 (6 bases). CDR3 length: 14 residues. The germline CDR1 and CDR2 sequences are ENHRY and SYGVKD. The V end was cut by 5 bases, the J end by 1 base, with 9 bases between. Here the CDR3 DNA reads TGTGCCATCAGTCCGAGGGGGAGCAATCAGCCCCAGCATTTT. Translated, it gives CAISPRGSNQPQHF.

Comment on this clone: The same CDR3 can be traced to other DNA sequences in this sample. The rearrangement links TRBV9 to TRBJ1-1, with D possibly matching TRBD1 (5 bases). The length of the CDR3 is 14 residues. Per the germline V gene, CDR1 is SGDLS and CDR2 is YYNGEE. V lost 1 base, J lost 0 bases, and 7 bases lay in between. The CDR3 nucleotides read TGTGCCAGCAGCGTACAGGGTATGAACACTGAAGCTTTCTTT. This translates into CASSVQGMNTEAFF.

The chain combines TRBV9 with TRBJ1-1; unclear D gene. The CDR3 is 13 amino acids. Germline loops: CDR1 SGDLS, CDR2 YYNGEE. The V end lost 0 bases, the J end lost 8 bases, and 11 bases lay between the germline ends. CDR3 amino acids: CASSVVGSREAFF. In nucleotides, the CDR3 is TGTGCCAGCAGCGTAGTTGGGTCAAGGGAAGCTTTCTTT.